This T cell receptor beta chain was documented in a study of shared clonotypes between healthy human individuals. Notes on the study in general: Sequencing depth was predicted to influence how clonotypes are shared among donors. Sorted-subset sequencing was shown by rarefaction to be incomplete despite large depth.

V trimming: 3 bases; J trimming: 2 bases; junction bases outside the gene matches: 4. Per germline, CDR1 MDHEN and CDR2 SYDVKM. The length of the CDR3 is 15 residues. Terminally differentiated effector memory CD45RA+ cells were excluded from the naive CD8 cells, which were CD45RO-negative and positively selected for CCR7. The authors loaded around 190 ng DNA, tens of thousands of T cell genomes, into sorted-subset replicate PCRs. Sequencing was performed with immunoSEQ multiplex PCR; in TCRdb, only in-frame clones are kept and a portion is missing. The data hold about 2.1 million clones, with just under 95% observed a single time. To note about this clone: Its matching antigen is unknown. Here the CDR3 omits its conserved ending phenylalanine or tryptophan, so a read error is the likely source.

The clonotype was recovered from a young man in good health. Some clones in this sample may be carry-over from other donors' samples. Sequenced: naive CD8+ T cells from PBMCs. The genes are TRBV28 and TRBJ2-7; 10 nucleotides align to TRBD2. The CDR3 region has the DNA TGTGCCAGCAGTTTGATAGCGGGAGGAGCCTACGAGCAGTACCTC. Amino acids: CASSLIAGGAYEQYL.